Shown below are 28 T cell receptor beta chains from a single sample sequenced in a study of T cell changes during pregnancy in multiple sclerosis. Some clones are missing from TCRdb's copy, which holds only in-frame ones; the method was immunoSEQ multiplex PCR. This sample carries roughly 60,000 clones, approximately 91% of them seen once, and the ten largest clones take 0.7% to 0.8%. The material was CD4+ T cells from peripheral blood mononuclear cells, obtained in the first trimester of pregnancy. These receptors were collected from a female donor with multiple sclerosis, enrolled in a pregnancy study.

This clone is labeled as medium-sized. CDR3 sequence (DNA): TGTGCCAGCAGGACAGGGGATACGCAGTATTTT. Its translation is CASRTGDTQYF. The J gene is TRBJ2-3, the V gene TRBV6-5; TRBD1 agrees at 7 bases. The V gene's germline CDR1 is MNHEY and CDR2 SVGAGI. This CDR3 region has 11 residues. The V segment lost 6 bases and the J segment 6 bases; nucleotides outside the gene matches: 0.

The CDR3 bases are TGTGCCAGCAGTGTGGGCGGGAGCGGCGCTGAAGCTTTCTTT. The encoded protein is CASSVGGSGAEAFF. This chain links TRBV2 with TRBJ1-1; no definite D call. CDR3 length: 14 amino acids. CDR1 is SNHLY, CDR2 FYNNEI, per germline. Trimming shortened V by 4 bases and J by 6 bases, and 15 bases separated the two germline ends.

This clone has a handful of counts. The chain combines TRBV10-3 with TRBJ1-1; D is possibly TRBD1 (6 bases). The CDR3 is made up of 15 amino acids. Germline CDR1 ENHRY, CDR2 SYGVKD. V lost 2 bases, J lost 1 base, and 11 bases lay in between. The DNA for the CDR3 is TGTGCCATCAGTGAGAGGGAGGGACAGAACACTGAAGCTTTCTTT. Amino acid sequence: CAISEREGQNTEAFF.

The CDR3 loop reads CASSPPDRRGFDGYTF. The CDR3, as DNA: TGTGCCAGCAGCCCGCCGGACAGGAGGGGATTCGATGGCTACACCTTC. The rearrangement links TRBV7-2 to TRBJ1-2; TRBD1 agrees at 7 bases. CDR1 and CDR2 from the germline V gene are SGHTA and FQGNSA. The trim removed 5 bases at V and 6 bases at J, leaving 15 bases unmatched. The CDR3 has 16 residues.

CDR3 sequence (DNA): TGTGCCAGCAGCTCAGAAAGGACACAATCCACATCTGAGCAGTACTTC. This codes for CASSSERTQSTSEQYF. The V call is TRBV7-3, the J call TRBJ2-7; D perhaps matches TRBD1 (5 bases). CDR3 size: 16 residues. Germline CDR1 reads SGHTA; CDR2 reads FQGTGA. Trimming left V 4 bases short and J 7 bases short, with 23 bases between.

The chain combines TRBV7-2 with TRBJ1-4; D remains unclear. CDR3 length: 15 amino acids. Trimming pared 5 bases from V and 0 bases from J, leaving 10 bases between. CDR1 and CDR2 from the germline V gene are SGHTA and FQGNSA. For the CDR3, the DNA is TGTGCCAGCAGCCATAACAGAGCAACTAATGAAAAACTGTTTTTT. The encoded protein is CASSHNRATNEKLFF.

About this clone itself: Other DNA sequences in the sample encode the same CDR3. CDR3 sequence: CASSGTGSNEQFF. DNA for the CDR3: TGTGCCAGCAGTGGGACAGGGAGCAATGAGCAGTTCTTC. The chain carries TRBV25-1 and TRBJ2-1; the match to TRBD1 covers 8 bases. The germline V gene encodes CDR1 MGHDK and CDR2 SYGVNS. The CDR3 length is 13 residues. Trimming removed 4 bases from V and 6 bases from J; junction bases left unmatched: 2.

The V gene is TRBV18, the J gene TRBJ1-1, with 8 nucleotides matching TRBD1. V shed 0 bases and J 11 bases; nucleotides not matched to a gene: 11. The germline V gene has CDR1 KGHSH and CDR2 LQKENI. This CDR3 region has 15 residues. CDR3 sequence: CASSPPSQGAPLAFF. The CDR3 nucleotides read TGTGCCAGCTCACCACCGAGCCAGGGGGCCCCTCTGGCTTTCTTT. Based on the CDR3 plus reference TRBV18 and TRBJ1-1, the full variable domain is NAGVMQNPRHLVRRRGQEARLRCSPMKGHSHVYWYRQLPEEGLKFMVYLQKENIIDESGMPKERFSAEFPKEGPSILRIQQVVRGDSAAYFCASSPPSQGAPLAFFGQGTRLTVV.

This chain links TRBV7-2 with TRBJ1-5; D possibly corresponds to TRBD1 (6 bases). The CDR3 totals 14 residues. In germline, CDR1 is SGHTA, CDR2 FQGNSA. The V and J ends lost 7 bases and 7 bases respectively, with 17 bases between them. Here the CDR3 reads CASTLGGAGQPQHF. The DNA of the CDR3 is TGTGCCAGCACTCTAGGGGGGGCCGGGCAGCCCCAGCATTTT.

The V call is TRBV6-5, the J call TRBJ2-2, with a weak D call TRBD1 (8 bases). V gave up 5 bases and J gave up 6 bases, with 16 bases separating them. Looked up from germline, CDR1 is MNHEY and CDR2 is SVGAGI. CDR3 length equals 15 residues. The CDR3 region is CASSLRTGRAGELFF. The CDR3, as DNA: TGTGCCAGCAGTCTCAGGACAGGGAGGGCCGGGGAGCTGTTTTTT.

The CDR3 DNA reads TGTGCCAGCAGCTTGGCAGGGACTTATAACTATGGCTACACCTTC. Translated, it gives CASSLAGTYNYGYTF. The gene calls are TRBV5-5 and TRBJ1-2, with D possibly matching TRBD1 (5 bases). This CDR3 comprises 15 residues. Germline V gives CDR1 SGHKS, CDR2 YYEKEE (reference sequence). Trimming pared 0 bases from V and 1 base from J, leaving 10 bases between.

The rearrangement joins TRBV9 to TRBJ1-2; tentative D call: TRBD1 (5 bases). Germline CDR1 reads SGDLS; CDR2 reads YYNGEE. CDR3 length: 16 residues. V lost 0 bases and J lost 0, with 12 bases in between. In nucleotides, the CDR3 is TGTGCCAGCAGCGTAGGTCCACAGGCCACTAACTATGGCTACACCTTC. It encodes CASSVGPQATNYGYTF.

The chain links TRBV5-4 to TRBJ1-1; TRBD1 matches 9 bases. The CDR3 is 12 residues long. Germline V gene sequence: CDR1 SGHNT, CDR2 YYREEE (reference sequence). The junction had 4 bases not matched to a gene; V was cut back by 4 bases and J by 9 bases. The CDR3, as DNA: TGTGCCAGCAGCATACAGGGGGCTAAAGCTTTCTTT. It is translated as CASSIQGAKAFF.

The DNA of the CDR3 is TGTGCCAGCGGAGGACTAGGGGCAACCGGGGAGCTGTTTTTT. Amino acid sequence: CASGGLGATGELFF. This chain links TRBV6-5 with TRBJ2-2; 7 nucleotides line up with TRBD2. The V gene's germline CDR1 is MNHEY and CDR2 SVGAGI. V lost 8 bases, J lost 5 bases, and 8 bases stayed unmatched. The CDR3 covers 14 residues.

The rearrangement links TRBV4-2 to TRBJ2-1; 10 nucleotides match TRBD2. The germline gives CDR1 LGHNA, CDR2 YNFKEQ. The CDR3 is made up of 17 amino acids. With 4 bases clipped from V and 10 bases from J, the junction kept 16 bases outside the gene matches. CDR3 sequence (DNA): TGTGCCAGCAGCCGGACAGTAGCGGGGGGCTCTCGAGGGGAGCAGTTCTTC. As protein: CASSRTVAGGSRGEQFF.

In nucleotides, the CDR3 is TGTGCCAGCAGCTTAAGGGGGGGCTATGGCTACACCTTC. This sequence encodes CASSLRGGYGYTF. This chain connects TRBV7-9 to TRBJ1-2; tentative D call: TRBD1 (6 bases). With 2 bases removed from V and 4 bases from J, the gap between germline ends came to 8 bases. The CDR3 is 13 residues long. Germline lookup yields CDR1 SEHNR and CDR2 FQNEAQ (reference sequence).

This chain connects TRBV7-2 to TRBJ2-3, with TRBD2 matching over 8 bases. This CDR3 is built from 15 residues. With V trimmed by 3 bases and J by 5 bases, 7 bases remained unmatched. CDR1 is SGHTA and CDR2 is FQGNSA in the germline V gene. The CDR3 loop reads CASSFWRGVGDTQYF. CDR3 bases: TGTGCCAGCAGCTTTTGGCGGGGGGTGGGAGATACGCAGTATTTT.

Notes on this clone: In the same sample, other DNA sequences code for this CDR3. CDR3 DNA sequence: TGTGCCAGCTCACCTTCAGGGAACACTGAAGCTTTCTTT. Protein: CASSPSGNTEAFF. The V gene is TRBV18, the J gene TRBJ1-1; unclear D gene. Looked up from germline, CDR1 is KGHSH and CDR2 is LQKENI. The CDR3 consists of 13 residues. Trimming removed 3 bases from V and 1 base from J, with 6 bases in between.

The chain has TRBV6-1 and TRBJ2-7; 10 nucleotides agree with TRBD1. The length of the CDR3 is 14 residues. Unmatched junction bases numbered 8, after V lost 6 bases and J lost 6 bases. Germline V gene sequence: CDR1 MNHNS, CDR2 SASEGT. The CDR3 DNA reads TGTGCCAGCAGCCGGGACAGGGGTTTCGCCGAGCAGTACTTC. Translation gives CASSRDRGFAEQYF.

The V gene is TRBV7-2, the J gene TRBJ1-3; a possible D gene is TRBD1 (6 bases). The germline V gene has CDR1 SGHTA and CDR2 FQGNSA. CDR3 length equals 13 residues. The V end lost 1 base, the J end lost 10 bases, and 11 bases lay between the germline ends. The CDR3 sequence is CASSLGSQGTIYF. The DNA of the CDR3 is TGTGCCAGCAGCTTAGGTTCGCAGGGGACCATATATTTT.

This clone was detected once. The genes are TRBV7-9 and TRBJ1-2; 7 bases map to TRBD1. J gave up 8 bases and V 6 bases, and 9 bases lay outside the gene matches. Germline-derived CDR1 and CDR2 are SEHNR and FQNEAQ (reference sequence). The CDR3 spans 13 residues. In DNA, the CDR3 is TGTGCCAGCAGTTCAGACAGGGTTGGCGGCTACACCTTC. It specifies CASSSDRVGGYTF.

This chain uses TRBV19 with TRBJ1-1; TRBD1 aligns across 8 bases. V gave up 6 bases and J gave up 1 base; unmatched junction bases: 13. CDR3 length: 17 amino acids. CDR1 LNHDA and CDR2 SQIVND come from the germline V gene (reference sequence). The CDR3 sequence: CASRGGRGREGNTEAFF. The CDR3 region has the DNA TGTGCCAGTAGGGGTGGCAGGGGGCGCGAAGGGAACACTGAAGCTTTCTTT.

V is TRBV5-1 and J is TRBJ1-1; 9 bases map to TRBD1. V shed 0 bases and J 2 bases; nucleotides not matched to a gene: 11. Germline values: CDR1 SGHRS, CDR2 YFSETQ. This CDR3 region has 18 residues. The CDR3 nucleotides are TGCGCCAGCAGCTTGGCCAACGGTCCGGACAGGGGAAACACTGAAGCTTTCTTT. This translates into CASSLANGPDRGNTEAFF.

The chain uses TRBV29-1 and TRBJ1-6; 10 bases are a match to TRBD1. From germline, CDR1 is SQVTM and CDR2 ANQGSEA. Trimming took 0 bases from V and 5 from J; bases not matched to a gene: 1. This CDR3 region has 15 residues. This CDR3 is CSVEEGTGDNSPLHF. The CDR3 coding sequence is TGCAGCGTTGAAGAAGGGACAGGGGATAATTCACCCCTCCACTTT.

V is TRBV5-4 and J is TRBJ2-1; the D gene is possibly TRBD1 (5 bases). This CDR3 has 15 amino acids. V was pared by 6 bases and J by 0 bases, with 13 bases between. Germline loops: CDR1 SGHNT, CDR2 YYREEE (reference sequence). This CDR3 reads CASTGQGYSYNEQFF. CDR3 bases: TGTGCCAGCACCGGGCAGGGATACTCCTACAATGAGCAGTTCTTC. The whole variable domain, remainder taken from reference TRBV5-4 and TRBJ2-1, is ETGVTQSPTHLIKTRGQQVTLRCSSQSGHNTVSWYQQALGQGPQFIFQYYREEENGRGNFPPRFSGLQFPNYSSELNVNALELDDSALYLCASTGQGYSYNEQFFGPGTRLTVL.

The chain carries TRBV18 and TRBJ1-5; no definite D call. Looked up from germline, CDR1 is KGHSH and CDR2 is LQKENI. The CDR3 is 12 amino acids. V lost 3 bases, J lost 9 bases, and 9 bases lay in between. CDR3 in amino acids: CASSPGARPQHF. The CDR3 DNA sequence: TGTGCCAGCTCACCGGGAGCGCGGCCCCAGCATTTT.

The J gene is TRBJ1-6, the V gene TRBV4-2, with a tentative D call TRBD1 (6 bases). V dropped 0 bases and J dropped 0 bases, with 18 bases sitting between them. CDR1 and CDR2 (germline): LGHNA, YNFKEQ. The CDR3 loop spans 20 amino acids. CDR3 coding DNA: TGTGCCAGCAGCCAAGATCCCCGTCATCAGGGGAGCTCCTATAATTCACCCCTCCACTTT. Translating it yields CASSQDPRHQGSSYNSPLHF.

This clone was observed once. The chain has TRBV19 and TRBJ2-5; 15 bases match TRBD2. Unmatched junction bases numbered 9, after V lost 5 bases and J lost 5 bases. Germline CDR1 LNHDA, CDR2 SQIVND (reference sequence). This CDR3 contains 17 residues. As DNA, the CDR3 is TGTGCCAGTAGTGCCTGGACTAGCGGGGGGGCCGGTGAGACCCAGTACTTC. This gives the protein CASSAWTSGGAGETQYF.